This TCR beta chain was sequenced in a study of T cell changes during pregnancy in multiple sclerosis. Trimming removed 0 bases from V and 0 bases from J, with 12 bases in between. CDR3 length: 17 residues. Germline loops: CDR1 SNHLY, CDR2 FYNNEI. Assay used: immunoSEQ multiplex PCR; TCRdb lists only in-frame clones, some missing. This table holds roughly 100,000 clones, about 90% found once. The sequencing here drew on peripheral blood, taken after pregnancy. The TCR sequence derives from a female donor with multiple sclerosis, enrolled in a pregnancy study. The chain uses TRBV2 and TRBJ1-3; D possibly corresponds to TRBD1 (6 bases). CDR3 in DNA: TGTGCCAGCAGTGAAGCGCTTGGCAGGGGCTCTGGAAACACCATATATTTT. Its translation is CASSEALGRGSGNTIYF.